This section outlines one T cell receptor beta chain sequence together with its context. The antigen is unknown. This CDR3 has 12 amino acids. V was clipped by 0 bases and J by 9 bases, with 9 bases between them. CDR1 and CDR2 from the germline V gene are SEHNR and FQNEAQ (reference sequence). This entry is derived from a study of vaccination effects on CD4 cells after COVID-19. Study-level findings and limits: New vaccine-induced clones made up most post-vaccine spike-reactive clones in convalescents.

Clones were read by immunoSEQ multiplex PCR, and TCRdb kept only the in-frame ones, dropping some. The sample includes 60,000 to 75,000 clones, more than 65% of them seen just once. Before sequencing, viral peptide pools were used by the ViraFEST assay to expand antigen-specific CD4+ T cells. Between days 10 and 11 of culture, CD4+ T cells were separated out. This person caught SARS-CoV-2 sometime from March to December 2020, and PCR testing confirmed the infection. Cells had half their medium changed to IL-2 medium on days 3 and 7. The TCR sequence derives from a human donor who had a prior SARS-CoV-2 infection. This chain connects TRBV7-9 to TRBJ2-7; possible D gene TRBD2, 5 bases. The source material was CD4+ T cells from PBMCs cultured with HIV peptides, sampled before COVID-19 vaccination. Subset denoted: HIV-1 Nef peptide pool negative control/reference culture. CDR3 nucleotides: TGTGCCAGCAGCTTAGCGAGGGCAGGGCAGTACTTC. Translating it yields CASSLARAGQYF.